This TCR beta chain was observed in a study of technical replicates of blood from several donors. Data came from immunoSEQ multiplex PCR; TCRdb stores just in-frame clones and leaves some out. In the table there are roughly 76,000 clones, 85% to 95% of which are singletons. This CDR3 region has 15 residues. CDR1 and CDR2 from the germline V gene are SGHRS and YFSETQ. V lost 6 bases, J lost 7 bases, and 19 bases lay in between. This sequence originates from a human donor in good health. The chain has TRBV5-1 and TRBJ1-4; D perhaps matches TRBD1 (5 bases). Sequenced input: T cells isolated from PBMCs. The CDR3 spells CASKGGRQGGEKLFF. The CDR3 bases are TGCGCCAGCAAAGGTGGCCGGCAGGGAGGTGAAAAACTGTTTTTT.